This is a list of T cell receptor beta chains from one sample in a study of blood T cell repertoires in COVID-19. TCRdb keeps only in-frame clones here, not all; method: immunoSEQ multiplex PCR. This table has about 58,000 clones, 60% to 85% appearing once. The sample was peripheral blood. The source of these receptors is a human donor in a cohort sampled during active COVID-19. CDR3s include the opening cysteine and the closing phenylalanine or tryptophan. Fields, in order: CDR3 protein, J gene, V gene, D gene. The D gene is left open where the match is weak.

CDR3 protein: CASSLHRDSDGLHF; J gene: TRBJ1-6; V gene: TRBV7-9; D gene: TRBD1
CDR3 protein: CASRGGQGAGQPQHF; J gene: TRBJ1-5; V gene: TRBV28; D gene: TRBD1
CDR3 protein: CASSLVATGGHNEQFF; J gene: TRBJ2-1; V gene: TRBV7-9; D gene: TRBD1
CDR3 protein: CASSLDFSTDTQYF; J gene: TRBJ2-3; V gene: TRBV11-2; D gene: .
CDR3 protein: CATDRLNSPLHF; J gene: TRBJ1-6; V gene: TRBV6-5; D gene: TRBD1
CDR3 protein: CASRTHRAEAFF; J gene: TRBJ1-1; V gene: TRBV12-3/TRBV12-4; D gene: .
CDR3 protein: CAISGGNTEAFF; J gene: TRBJ1-1; V gene: TRBV10-3; D gene: .
CDR3 protein: CASSPGQQTGELFF; J gene: TRBJ2-2; V gene: TRBV10-1; D gene: TRBD1
CDR3 protein: CASSQGYSSGNTIYF; J gene: TRBJ1-3; V gene: TRBV4-1; D gene: .
CDR3 protein: CASSQDPGGAETQYF; J gene: TRBJ2-5; V gene: TRBV4-1; D gene: TRBD1
CDR3 protein: CASSSTGLGMRQETQYF; J gene: TRBJ2-5; V gene: TRBV7-9; D gene: TRBD2
CDR3 protein: CASIQTLMNTEAFF; J gene: TRBJ1-1; V gene: TRBV28; D gene: .
CDR3 protein: CASSLGTGYEQYF; J gene: TRBJ2-7; V gene: TRBV5-1; D gene: TRBD1
CDR3 protein: CASSKVWSSYEQYF; J gene: TRBJ2-7; V gene: TRBV11-3; D gene: .
CDR3 protein: CASSPGGTTNEKLFF; J gene: TRBJ1-4; V gene: TRBV5-4; D gene: TRBD1
CDR3 protein: CASSLAGDKYNEQFF; J gene: TRBJ2-1; V gene: TRBV5-1; D gene: .
CDR3 protein: CASSPKTGGEAFF; J gene: TRBJ1-1; V gene: TRBV18; D gene: TRBD1
CDR3 protein: CASSIGWDSLQPQHF; J gene: TRBJ1-5; V gene: TRBV19; D gene: TRBD1
CDR3 protein: CAISGPGQGRNEQYF; J gene: TRBJ2-7; V gene: TRBV10-3; D gene: TRBD1
CDR3 protein: CASSLTGGSTDTQYF; J gene: TRBJ2-3; V gene: TRBV7-8; D gene: TRBD1
CDR3 protein: CASSITTDNTEAFF; J gene: TRBJ1-1; V gene: TRBV5-1; D gene: .
CDR3 protein: CASSLSYTGRYEQYF; J gene: TRBJ2-7; V gene: TRBV27; D gene: .
CDR3 protein: CASTDSGSDYNEQFF; J gene: TRBJ2-1; V gene: TRBV7-8; D gene: TRBD2
CDR3 protein: CASSPPDRGAFF; J gene: TRBJ1-1; V gene: TRBV12-3/TRBV12-4; D gene: TRBD1
CDR3 protein: CASSVWTGTNYGYTF; J gene: TRBJ1-2; V gene: TRBV19; D gene: TRBD1
CDR3 protein: CASGLQGAGGYTF; J gene: TRBJ1-2; V gene: TRBV3-1/TRBV3-2; D gene: TRBD1
CDR3 protein: CASSWGPADSYEQYF; J gene: TRBJ2-7; V gene: TRBV28; D gene: .
CDR3 protein: CASSLGGNTEAFF; J gene: TRBJ1-1; V gene: TRBV12-3/TRBV12-4; D gene: .
CDR3 protein: CSVRQGNEKLFF; J gene: TRBJ1-4; V gene: TRBV29-1; D gene: TRBD1
CDR3 protein: CASSLQGISEAFF; J gene: TRBJ1-1; V gene: TRBV5-4; D gene: .
CDR3 protein: CASSISGRTNEKLFF; J gene: TRBJ1-4; V gene: TRBV19; D gene: .
CDR3 protein: CSGLRSEAFF; J gene: TRBJ1-1; V gene: TRBV29-1; D gene: .
CDR3 protein: CASSQVWGRNSPLHF; J gene: TRBJ1-6; V gene: TRBV4-1; D gene: .
CDR3 protein: CASTAGPGQGNYGYTF; J gene: TRBJ1-2; V gene: TRBV6-6; D gene: TRBD1
CDR3 protein: CASSPQGTTHYGYTF; J gene: TRBJ1-2; V gene: TRBV4-3; D gene: .
CDR3 protein: CASSTHRGQPQHF; J gene: TRBJ1-5; V gene: TRBV11-2; D gene: TRBD1
CDR3 protein: CASSISASTGQYF; J gene: TRBJ2-7; V gene: TRBV19; D gene: .
CDR3 protein: CAWSDRENTEAFF; J gene: TRBJ1-1; V gene: TRBV30; D gene: TRBD1
CDR3 protein: CASSGLQGANTEAFF; J gene: TRBJ1-1; V gene: TRBV5-1; D gene: TRBD1
CDR3 protein: CASSQAAGRYSGNTIYF; J gene: TRBJ1-3; V gene: TRBV11-2; D gene: .
CDR3 protein: CASSFSGGVEQYF; J gene: TRBJ2-7; V gene: TRBV28; D gene: TRBD2
CDR3 protein: CASRTIAGGSYNEQFF; J gene: TRBJ2-1; V gene: TRBV19; D gene: TRBD2
CDR3 protein: CASSIVPTRVVSYEQYF; J gene: TRBJ2-7; V gene: TRBV19; D gene: .
CDR3 protein: CASGWPGQQETQYF; J gene: TRBJ2-5; V gene: TRBV12-5; D gene: TRBD1
CDR3 protein: CASSRGQGAGSNQPQHF; J gene: TRBJ1-5; V gene: TRBV9; D gene: TRBD1
CDR3 protein: CASSHPLRRGGRAVTGANVLTF; J gene: TRBJ2-6; V gene: TRBV3-1/TRBV3-2; D gene: TRBD2
CDR3 protein: CASSESLEPYEQYF; J gene: TRBJ2-7; V gene: TRBV10-1; D gene: .
CDR3 protein: CASSTTRGGGYTF; J gene: TRBJ1-2; V gene: TRBV19; D gene: .
CDR3 protein: CATSDLSADTQYF; J gene: TRBJ2-3; V gene: TRBV24-1; D gene: .
CDR3 protein: CASSTSDKGTQYF; J gene: TRBJ2-5; V gene: TRBV5-1; D gene: TRBD2
CDR3 protein: CASSLTRAWDQETQYF; J gene: TRBJ2-5; V gene: TRBV7-2; D gene: .
CDR3 protein: CARRSGSPDTQYF; J gene: TRBJ2-3; V gene: TRBV28; D gene: TRBD2
CDR3 protein: CASSLTGQSTYGYTF; J gene: TRBJ1-2; V gene: TRBV7-2; D gene: TRBD1
CDR3 protein: CASSVRQGSLYGYTF; J gene: TRBJ1-2; V gene: TRBV11-2; D gene: TRBD1
CDR3 protein: CASSSGQQNYGYTF; J gene: TRBJ1-2; V gene: TRBV28; D gene: TRBD1
CDR3 protein: CASSSTYRGNYGYTF; J gene: TRBJ1-2; V gene: TRBV6-5; D gene: TRBD1
CDR3 protein: CASSQDGGGNGYTF; J gene: TRBJ1-2; V gene: TRBV3-1/TRBV3-2; D gene: .
CDR3 protein: CASSNGHQYTEAFF; J gene: TRBJ1-1; V gene: TRBV10-1; D gene: .